This is a list of T cell receptor beta chains from one sample in a study of T cell responses to AZD1222 COVID-19 vaccine. The protocol was immunoSEQ multiplex PCR, while the TCRdb copy is restricted to in-frame clones and leaves out a portion. Of around 52,000 clones in the sample, approximately 84% were seen once. The sample consisted of peripheral blood, taken on day 0 of AZD1222 vaccination. All receptors derive from an adult in good health. CDR3s include the opening cysteine and the closing phenylalanine or tryptophan. A D gene is named only where the DNA matches it firmly.

>NA|TRBV28|TRBJ1-5
CASRHPRYNQPQHF
TGTGCCAGCAGGCATCCTCGCTACAATCAGCCCCAGCATTTT
>TRBD2|TRBV6-6|TRBJ2-3
CASRLAGKTDTQYF
TGTGCCAGCAGATTAGCGGGCAAGACAGATACGCAGTATTTT
>NA|TRBV3-1/TRBV3-2|TRBJ1-1
CASSSQGMDTEAFF
TGTGCCAGCAGCTCGCAGGGCATGGACACTGAAGCTTTCTTT
>NA|TRBV2|TRBJ1-1
CASKARRRAGNTEAFF
TGTGCCAGCAAGGCCAGGAGGAGGGCGGGGAACACTGAAGCTTTCTTT
>NA|TRBV18|TRBJ1-5
CASSPDSNQPQHF
TGTGCCAGCTCACCAGATAGCAATCAGCCCCAGCATTTT
>TRBD1|TRBV5-1|TRBJ2-1
CASSSEGQGYNEQFF
TGCGCCAGCAGCTCGGAGGGACAGGGTTACAATGAGCAGTTCTTC
>NA|TRBV4-2|TRBJ1-5
CASSQDLGGNQPQHF
TGTGCCAGCAGCCAAGATTTAGGGGGCAATCAGCCCCAGCATTTT
>NA|TRBV20-1|TRBJ1-2
CSASTDYGYTF
TGCAGTGCCTCGACGGACTATGGCTACACCTTC
>NA|TRBV28|TRBJ1-5
CASRNFGERLSNQPQHF
TGTGCCAGCAGAAATTTCGGAGAGCGTCTTAGCAATCAGCCCCAGCATTTT
>NA|TRBV28|TRBJ1-2
CASRSEKLYGYTF
TGTGCCAGCAGATCAGAGAAGTTATATGGCTACACCTTC
>TRBD1|TRBV30|TRBJ2-1
CASNARGPEQFF
TGTGCCTCCAACGCGAGGGGGCCTGAGCAGTTCTTC
>NA|TRBV30|TRBJ2-7
CAWSWGEMDYEQYF
TGTGCCTGGAGTTGGGGGGAAATGGACTACGAGCAGTACTTC
>NA|TRBV12-3/TRBV12-4|TRBJ2-7
CASSPTGLYEQYF
TGTGCCAGCAGTCCGACAGGACTCTACGAGCAGTACTTC
>NA|TRBV19|TRBJ2-1
CASSIGVSQHAYNEQFF
TGTGCCAGTAGTATAGGGGTTTCACAGCATGCCTACAATGAGCAGTTCTTC
>NA|TRBV12-3/TRBV12-4|TRBJ2-7
CASSSGYEQYF
TGTGCCAGCAGCTCAGGGTACGAGCAGTACTTC
>TRBD1|TRBV3-1/TRBV3-2|TRBJ1-2
CASRDSGFYGYTF
TGTGCCAGCCGGGACAGTGGTTTCTATGGCTACACCTTC